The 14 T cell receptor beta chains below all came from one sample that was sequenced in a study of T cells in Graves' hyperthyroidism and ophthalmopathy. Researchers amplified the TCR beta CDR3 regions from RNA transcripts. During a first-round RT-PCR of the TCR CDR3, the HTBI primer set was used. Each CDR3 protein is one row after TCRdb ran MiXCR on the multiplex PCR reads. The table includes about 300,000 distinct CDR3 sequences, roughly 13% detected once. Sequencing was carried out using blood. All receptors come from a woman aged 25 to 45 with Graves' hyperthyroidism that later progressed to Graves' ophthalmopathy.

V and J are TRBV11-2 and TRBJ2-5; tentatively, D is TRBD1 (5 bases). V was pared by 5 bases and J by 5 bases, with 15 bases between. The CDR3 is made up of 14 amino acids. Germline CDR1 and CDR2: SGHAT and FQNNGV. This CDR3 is CASSPRAGSETQYF. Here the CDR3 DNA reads TGTGCCAGCAGCCCCCGCGCAGGGTCGGAGACCCAGTACTTC.

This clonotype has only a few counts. CDR3 sequence: CAIRLAGGPTDTQYF. In DNA, the CDR3 is TGTGCCATCAGACTAGCGGGAGGGCCCACAGATACGCAGTATTTT. The chain carries TRBV7-9 and TRBJ2-3, with 14 bases identical to TRBD2. The CDR3 totals 15 residues. With V trimmed by 10 bases and J by 2 bases, 5 bases remained unmatched. In germline, CDR1 is SEHNR, CDR2 FQNEAQ (reference sequence).

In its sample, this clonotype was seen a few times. The CDR3 DNA sequence: TGTGCCAGTAGTATAGTCGGGGGGGCTGAAGCTTTCTTT. Its translation is CASSIVGGAEAFF. This rearrangement joins TRBV19 to TRBJ1-1; maybe TRBD1 (5 bases). V was pared by 1 base and J by 6 bases, with 9 bases between. CDR1 LNHDA and CDR2 SQIVND come from the germline V gene (reference sequence). The CDR3 covers 13 residues.

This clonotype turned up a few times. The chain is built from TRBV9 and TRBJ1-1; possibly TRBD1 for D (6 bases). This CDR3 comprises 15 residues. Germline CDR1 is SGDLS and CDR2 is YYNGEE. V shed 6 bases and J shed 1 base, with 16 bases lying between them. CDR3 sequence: CASINFTGKNTEAFF. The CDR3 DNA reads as TGTGCCAGCATTAACTTCACAGGGAAGAACACTGAAGCTTTCTTT.

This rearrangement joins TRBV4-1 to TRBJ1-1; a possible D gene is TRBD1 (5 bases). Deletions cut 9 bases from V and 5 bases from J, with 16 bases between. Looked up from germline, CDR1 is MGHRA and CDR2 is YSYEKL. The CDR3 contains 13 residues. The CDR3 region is CASGPGGSTEAFF. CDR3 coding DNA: TGCGCCAGTGGCCCGGGGGGATCGACTGAAGCTTTCTTT.

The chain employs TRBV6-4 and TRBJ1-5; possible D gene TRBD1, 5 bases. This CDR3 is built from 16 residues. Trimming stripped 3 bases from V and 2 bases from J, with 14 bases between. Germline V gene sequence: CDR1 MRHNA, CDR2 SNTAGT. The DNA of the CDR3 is TGTGCCAGCAGTGAAAACAGGCCGTTCGGCAATCAGCCCCAGCATTTT. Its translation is CASSENRPFGNQPQHF.

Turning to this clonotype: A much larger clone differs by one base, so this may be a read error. The CDR3 loop is CATRKSGTTYEQYF. DNA for the CDR3: TGTGCCACCAGAAAGAGCGGGACCACCTACGAGCAGTACTTC. The rearrangement uses TRBV10-3 and TRBJ2-7; 7 bases line up with TRBD2. In germline, CDR1 is ENHRY, CDR2 SYGVKD. This CDR3 region has 14 residues. V lost 10 bases and J lost 2; bases outside the gene matches: 11.

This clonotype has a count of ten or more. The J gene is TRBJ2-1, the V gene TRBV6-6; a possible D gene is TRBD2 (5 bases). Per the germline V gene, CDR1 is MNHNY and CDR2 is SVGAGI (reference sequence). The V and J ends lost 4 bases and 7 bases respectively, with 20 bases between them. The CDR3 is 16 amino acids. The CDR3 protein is CASSSPGKGSQNEQFF. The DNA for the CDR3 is TGTGCCAGCAGTTCCCCCGGGAAGGGATCTCAGAATGAGCAGTTCTTC.

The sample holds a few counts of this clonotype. The CDR3 sequence: CSADRDGGIEAFF. Here the CDR3 DNA reads TGCAGCGCGGACAGGGACGGGGGGATCGAAGCTTTCTTT. V is TRBV29-1 and J is TRBJ1-1; TRBD1 matches 8 bases. Germline V lookup: CDR1 SQVTM, CDR2 ANQGSEA. The length of the CDR3 is 13 residues. The trim removed 7 bases at V and 8 bases at J, leaving 12 bases unmatched.

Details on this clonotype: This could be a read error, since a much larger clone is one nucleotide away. The CDR3 reads CAGRQGLSNQPQHF. The DNA of the CDR3 is TGTGCCGGCAGACAGGGTTTAAGCAATCAGCCCCAGCATTTT. The V gene is TRBV2, the J gene TRBJ1-5; 7 nucleotides align to TRBD1. The germline gives CDR1 SNHLY, CDR2 FYNNEI. The CDR3 loop spans 14 amino acids.

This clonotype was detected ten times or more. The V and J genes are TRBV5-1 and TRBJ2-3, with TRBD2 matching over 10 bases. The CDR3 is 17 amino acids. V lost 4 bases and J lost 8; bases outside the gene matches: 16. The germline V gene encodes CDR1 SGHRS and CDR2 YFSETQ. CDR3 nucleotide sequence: TGCGCCAGCAGCCCCTCCCTCACCGGGACTAGCGAGAGTACGCAGTATTTT. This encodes CASSPSLTGTSESTQYF. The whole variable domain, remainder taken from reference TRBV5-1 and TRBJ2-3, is KAGVTQTPRYLIKTRGQQVTLSCSPISGHRSVSWYQQTPGQGLQFLFEYFSETQRNKGNFPGRFSGRQFSNSRSEMNVSTLELGDSALYLCASSPSLTGTSESTQYFGPGTRLTVL.

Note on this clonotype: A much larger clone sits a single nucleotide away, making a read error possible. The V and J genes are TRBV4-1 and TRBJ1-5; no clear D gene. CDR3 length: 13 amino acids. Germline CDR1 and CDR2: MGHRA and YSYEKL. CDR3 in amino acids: CTSSRGPGQPQHF. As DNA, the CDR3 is TGCACCAGCAGCCGAGGCCCGGGTCAGCCCCAGCATTTT.

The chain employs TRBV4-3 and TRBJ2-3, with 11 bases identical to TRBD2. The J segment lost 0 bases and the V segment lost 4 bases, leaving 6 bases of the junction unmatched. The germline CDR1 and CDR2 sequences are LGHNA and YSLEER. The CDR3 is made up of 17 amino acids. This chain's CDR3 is CASSPYRTSGSTDTQYF. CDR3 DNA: TGCGCCAGCAGCCCCTATCGGACTAGCGGGAGCACAGATACGCAGTATTTT.

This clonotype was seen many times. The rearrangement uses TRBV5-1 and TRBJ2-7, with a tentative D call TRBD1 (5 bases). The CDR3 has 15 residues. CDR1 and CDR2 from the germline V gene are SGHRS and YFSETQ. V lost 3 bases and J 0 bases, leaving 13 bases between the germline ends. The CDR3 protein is CASSWTSDSSYEQYF. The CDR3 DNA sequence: TGCGCCAGCAGCTGGACATCCGACAGCTCCTACGAGCAGTACTTC.